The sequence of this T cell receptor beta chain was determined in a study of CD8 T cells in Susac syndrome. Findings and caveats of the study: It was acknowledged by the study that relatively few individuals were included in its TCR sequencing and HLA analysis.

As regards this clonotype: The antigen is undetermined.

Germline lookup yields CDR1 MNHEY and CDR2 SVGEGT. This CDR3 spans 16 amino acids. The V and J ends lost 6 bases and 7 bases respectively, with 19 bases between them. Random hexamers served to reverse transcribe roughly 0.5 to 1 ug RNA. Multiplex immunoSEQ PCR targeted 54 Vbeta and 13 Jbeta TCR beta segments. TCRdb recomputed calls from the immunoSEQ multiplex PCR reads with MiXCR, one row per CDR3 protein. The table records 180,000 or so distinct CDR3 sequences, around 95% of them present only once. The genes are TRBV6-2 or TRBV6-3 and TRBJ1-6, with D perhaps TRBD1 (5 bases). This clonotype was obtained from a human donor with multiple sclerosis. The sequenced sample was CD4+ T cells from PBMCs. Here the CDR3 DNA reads TGTGCCAGCAGGTCCAGTCCGGGGCAGATCAATTCACCCCTCCACTTT. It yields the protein CASRSSPGQINSPLHF.